This TCR beta chain was captured by sequencing in a study of T cells in Graves' hyperthyroidism and ophthalmopathy (dated by TCRdb to between 2017 and 2020). Study-wide context: Peripheral blood was sampled at the time of initial diagnosis, prior to any treatment. To identify TCR V-J signatures that set the groups apart, the researchers used a discovery cohort of 100 or so patients, made up of around 40 with Graves' ophthalmopathy and 57 with stable Graves' hyperthyroidism. Prospective prediction of ophthalmopathy was tested in an independent validation cohort consisting of 18 to 20 hyperthyroidism patients and around 16 patients who later progressed to ophthalmopathy. The approximately 90 discovery patients were randomly split 7:3 into training and test sets. The study also compared thyroid tissue and blood T-cell repertoires from a handful of Graves' hyperthyroidism patients. Once sampling was done, hyperthyroidism patients were given methimazole at a starting dose of 30 mg daily, whereas ophthalmopathy patients were given high-dose intravenous methylprednisolone. TCR Vbeta CDR3 sequencing of 130 to 150 peripheral blood samples (under 45 ophthalmopathy, about 80 hyperthyroidism and approximately 17 progressor patients) is reported in the paper.

V is pared back by 6 bases and J by 1 base, with 9 bases lying between the germline termini. Via the germline V gene, CDR1 is SGHRS and CDR2 YFSETQ. The CDR3 runs 13 amino acids, cysteine and phenylalanine included. Kept here is only the CDR3 DNA, which spans 39 bases and is read in frame from base 1. A patient counted as having stable Graves' hyperthyroidism if no progression to ophthalmopathy occurred over 18 months of follow-up. Hyperthyroidism patients were newly diagnosed, had a disease duration of under 2 months, and were aged 18 to 65 years. Patients with uncontrolled infections, other autoimmune diseases, pregnancy or lactation were excluded. Diagnoses were established on the basis of clinical symptoms, serum thyroxine and TRAb, thyroid ultrasound, and orbital computed tomography. Ficoll-Paque density gradient centrifugation was used to isolate PBMCs from approximately 10 ml of fresh peripheral blood. Trizol reagent was used to extract total RNA, and RNA quality was then checked on an Agilent 2100 Bioanalyzer.

What the study reported, not specific to this receptor: Most expanded thyroid clonotypes (frequency above 0.001) were also found in blood, which suggests that blood repertoires may mirror thyroid immune responses. During validation, the model predicted progression to ophthalmopathy a median of approximately six months ahead of onset, with around 65% sensitivity and more than 72% specificity. Ophthalmopathy was separated from stable hyperthyroidism by a 13 V-J signature model, with approximately 86% sensitivity and roughly 81% specificity obtained in cross-validation and 80%/75% obtained in testing. No statistical method was used to set the sample size in advance, and investigators knew the group allocation.

A remark on this clonotype: There is no known antigen for this receptor. Per-base qualities were not stored, and no clone one base away is much larger.

TCR beta CDR3 regions were amplified from RNA transcripts. A first-round RT-PCR of the TCR CDR3 used the HTBI primer set with the Qiagen OneStep RT-PCR kit. Libraries were constructed in a second round of multiplex PCR, after which size selection and purification were performed. Sequencing of the libraries was done on an Illumina HiSeq2000 using paired-end 100 bp reads. From the authors' description of their analysis: Raw data were processed with SOAPnuke, discarding reads with adapters, uncalled bases, mean Phred below 15, or no exact constant-primer or identifier match. COPE v1.2.5 was used to merge high-quality paired reads, and clonotypes were defined as unique nucleotide sequences. MiTCR v1.1 was used to align the clonotypes against IMGT TRBV, TRBD and TRBJ reference segments. The analysis was restricted to V-J combinations with a frequency above 0.0001, which together covered 99% to 99.2% of the repertoires. The TCS score was defined as F50 (clonal expansion) divided by E x V (chaos), with BLOSUM62-based TCRdist calculated between CDR3 peptides within each V-J. Welch's t-statistics and random forest reduced around 550 V-J features to 10 to 15, which were used in a naive Bayes classifier (R e1071). The Morisita-Horn index was used to measure how similar the thyroid and blood repertoires were. TCRdb reprocessing: public reads trimmed at Q25 with fastp, clones called with MiXCR, in-frame beta chains kept. Rows matching on CDR3 protein sequence are summarized as one entry with the most common DNA and genes. TCRdb, not the original authors, processed these V and J calls. The sample table shows 700,000 to 850,000 distinct CDR3 sequences, and roughly 32% are seen once. The ten largest clones represent around 29% of the sample.

The sequence was collected from a woman aged 35 to 49 with Graves' hyperthyroidism. The sequencing input was blood. The rearranged chain carries TRBV5-1 and TRBJ2-3; TRBD1 is a possible D gene, resting on 6 matching bases. DNA sequence: TGCGCCAGCATGAAGGGGGGCACAGATACGCAGTATTTT. The encoded protein is CASMKGGTDTQYF.